Sequencing of this T cell receptor beta chain was carried out in a study of T-cell memory formation after mild COVID-19. Study at large: Clustering of TCRs was largely donor specific.

J was trimmed by 7 bases and V by 0 bases; bases with no gene match: 11. Germline loops: CDR1 LNHNV, CDR2 YYDKDF (reference sequence). The CDR3 totals 17 residues. cDNA libraries for TCR alpha and TCR beta, carrying sample barcodes and UMIs, came from 5'RACE with constant-segment primers. Each CDR3 protein is one row after TCRdb ran MiXCR on the 5' RACE reads. The data hold over 350,000 distinct CDR3 sequences, with 20% to 25% observed a single time. The sample taken for sequencing was PBMCs or a T cell subset sorted from them (not recorded which). The gene calls are TRBV15 and TRBJ2-2; TRBD1 aligns across 7 bases. The sequence derives from an adult woman who had mild COVID-19 (a few samples of this study predate the infection). Cell type and time point are not known. CDR3: CATSREPNRGAGGELFF. The CDR3 DNA follows: TGTGCCACCAGCAGAGAACCGAACAGGGGAGCAGGCGGGGAGCTGTTTTTT.